This T cell receptor (beta chain) was recovered during a study of blood T cells in healthy people across ages. Notes on the study in general: Long-lived and aged donors differed, with more naive CD4+ cells and higher diversity in the long-lived.

Per sample, no less than 6 micrograms of total RNA were extracted. The CDR3 length is 14 residues. V shed 5 bases, J shed 4 bases, and the junction held 5 bases outside the gene matches. This clonotype was seen a handful of times. Its antigen is currently unknown. The second PCR ran about 6 to 11 cycles with a sample-barcoded 5' primer and J-beta primers. A single record per CDR3 protein comes from TCRdb applying MiXCR to the 5' RACE reads. The table includes approximately 880,000 distinct CDR3 sequences, 40% to 60% detected once. The receptor's source is a man aged 25-45 years in good health. V gene TRBV12-3 or TRBV12-4 combines with J gene TRBJ1-5; 7 positions match TRBD1. The sample consisted of blood. CDR3: CASSPKTGNQPQHF. CDR3 coding DNA: TGTGCCAGCAGTCCAAAGACAGGGAATCAGCCCCAGCATTTT.